These 28 T cell receptor beta chains share one sample of origin, sequenced in a study of blood T cell repertoires in COVID-19 (dated by TCRdb to the early 2020s). The method behind the library was the immunoSEQ multiplex PCR assay. The table comes from immuneACCESS by way of TCRdb, which keeps in-frame sequences with V and J called. Part of the clones is missing from these tables; in studies checked, under half for an unresolved V gene and the rest for unknown reasons. The sample contains a few hundred thousand clones, approximately 85% of them found a single time. Jointly, the top ten make up roughly 7.8% of the sample. The sample comprised peripheral blood. Receptor source: a human donor in a cohort sampled during active COVID-19.

V and J are TRBV5-5 and TRBJ1-6; the D gene is possibly TRBD1 (5 bases). Germline V gene sequence: CDR1 SGHKS, CDR2 YYEKEE (reference sequence). With 4 bases removed from V and 8 bases from J, the gap between germline ends came to 16 bases. The CDR3 is 15 amino acids. The CDR3 sequence: CASSRPGVFDSPLHF. The CDR3 coding sequence is TGTGCCAGCAGCCGGCCGGGGGTATTTGATTCACCCCTCCACTTT.

This chain connects TRBV12-3 or TRBV12-4 to TRBJ2-7, with 7 bases lining up with TRBD2. The J segment lost 4 bases and the V segment lost 7 bases, leaving 4 bases of the junction unmatched. The CDR3 extends over 12 amino acids. In nucleotides, the CDR3 is TGTGCCAGCACCTGGGGGGGTTACGAGCAGTACTTC. It is translated as CASTWGGYEQYF.

V gene TRBV11-2 combines with J gene TRBJ2-3, with 10 bases matching TRBD2. The CDR3 extends over 14 amino acids. The V and J ends lost 6 bases and 4 bases, in that order; junction bases with no gene match: 4. The germline V gene encodes CDR1 SGHAT and CDR2 FQNNGV. The CDR3 protein is CASSSGGSSDTQYF. CDR3 DNA sequence: TGTGCCAGCAGTAGCGGGGGGTCGTCAGATACGCAGTATTTT.

This clone was seen once. J is TRBJ2-1 and V is TRBV7-2, with 7 bases matching TRBD1. Germline V gene lookup returns CDR1 SGHTA and CDR2 FQGNSA. The V and J ends lost 4 bases and 9 bases, in that order; junction bases with no gene match: 6. The CDR3 is 13 amino acids. CDR3 DNA sequence: TGTGCCAGCAGCTGGACAGGTAGGCTTGAGCAGTTCTTC. Translating gives CASSWTGRLEQFF.

The count of this clone is one. The chain joins TRBV6-5 to TRBJ1-2; 8 bases are a match to TRBD1. Germline loops: CDR1 MNHEY, CDR2 SVGAGI. The CDR3 is 13 residues long. The V segment lost 7 bases and the J segment 8 bases; nucleotides outside the gene matches: 9. The CDR3 DNA is TGTGCCAGCAAGGGCAGGGGGCTAGGCGGCTACACCTTC. Translation: CASKGRGLGGYTF.

The CDR3: CASRPQGAARSYEQYF. CDR3 in DNA: TGCGCCAGCAGACCCCAGGGCGCCGCGAGGTCCTACGAGCAGTACTTC. The gene calls are TRBV5-1 and TRBJ2-7; TRBD1 is a possible D gene (5 bases). Germline-derived CDR1 and CDR2 are SGHRS and YFSETQ. The CDR3 has 16 residues. V lost 5 bases to trimming and J lost 1 base, with 19 bases between them.

The CDR3 reads CASKGQLNTEAFF. DNA of the CDR3: TGTGCCAGCAAGGGACAGTTGAACACTGAAGCTTTCTTT. The rearrangement links TRBV6-6 to TRBJ1-1, with 7 positions matching TRBD1. The CDR3 totals 13 residues. Germline CDR1 is MNHNY and CDR2 is SVGAGI (reference sequence). V lost 7 bases, J lost 0 bases, and 2 bases stayed unmatched.

The J gene is TRBJ2-1, the V gene TRBV9; TRBD1 aligns across 7 bases. Germline V gives CDR1 SGDLS, CDR2 YYNGEE. This CDR3 has 14 amino acids. With 7 bases clipped from V and 4 bases from J, the junction kept 8 bases outside the gene matches. This CDR3 reads CASGTGTAYNEQFF. The DNA for the CDR3 is TGTGCCAGCGGTACCGGGACAGCATACAATGAGCAGTTCTTC.

The chain links TRBV12-3 or TRBV12-4 to TRBJ1-2; 7 bases agree with TRBD1. V was pared by 9 bases and J by 8 bases, with 6 bases of the junction left unmatched. This CDR3 spans 11 amino acids. CDR3 loop: CASRQGIGYTF. CDR3 DNA sequence: TGTGCCAGTAGACAGGGTATCGGCTACACCTTC.

This chain links TRBV24-1 with TRBJ1-5; tentative D call: TRBD1 (5 bases). CDR1 is KGHDR, CDR2 SFDVKD, per germline. Trimming took off 5 bases at V and 5 bases at J, with 9 bases between the two ends. There are 13 residues in the CDR3. The CDR3 nucleotides read TGTGCCACCAGTGCCCGGGGGGATCAGCCCCAGCATTTT. Its protein product is CATSARGDQPQHF.

The J gene is TRBJ1-5, the V gene TRBV6-5; 7 positions match TRBD1. Germline CDR1 and CDR2: MNHEY and SVGAGI. With 10 bases clipped from V and 2 bases from J, the junction kept 8 bases outside the gene matches. The CDR3 runs to 14 residues. The CDR3 spells CATTQGTGNQPQHF. CDR3 nucleotides: TGTGCCACCACCCAAGGGACAGGCAATCAGCCCCAGCATTTT.

Only a few counts were recorded for this clone. The V call is TRBV7-6, the J call TRBJ2-2, with 8 nucleotides matching TRBD1. CDR3 length: 15 amino acids. Germline trimming cut 4 bases from V and 3 bases from J; bases unmatched to any gene: 4. Germline V CDR1 and CDR2: SGHVS, FNYEAQ. In nucleotides, the CDR3 is TGTGCCAGCAGCTACGGACAGGGTTACACCGGGGAGCTGTTTTTT. Amino acid sequence: CASSYGQGYTGELFF.

The V call is TRBV3-1 (or the pseudogene TRBV3-2), the J call TRBJ1-5, with D tentatively TRBD1 (6 bases). Germline V lookup: CDR1 LGHDT, CDR2 YNNKEL (reference sequence). This CDR3 has 15 residues. The V gene lost 7 bases and the J gene lost 0 bases, with 13 bases spanning the gap. The CDR3 here is CASTEGTNSNQPQHF. In nucleotides, the CDR3 is TGTGCCAGCACCGAGGGGACAAATAGCAATCAGCCCCAGCATTTT.

The rearrangement uses TRBV15 and TRBJ2-3, with no clear D. This CDR3 is built from 14 residues. Per the germline V gene, CDR1 is LNHNV and CDR2 is YYDKDF (reference sequence). V lost 1 base and J 0 bases, leaving 5 bases between the germline ends. CDR3 amino acids: CATSRVSSTDTQYF. DNA of the CDR3: TGTGCCACCAGCAGAGTGAGCAGCACAGATACGCAGTATTTT. Combining the CDR3 with reference TRBV15 and TRBJ2-3 gives the whole variable domain DAMVIQNPRYQVTQFGKPVTLSCSQTLNHNVMYWYQQKSSQAPKLLFHYYDKDFNNEADTPDNFQSRRPNTSFCFLDIRSPGLGDTAMYLCATSRVSSTDTQYFGPGTRLTVL.

As concerns this clone: The junction does not match germline at one end; this may be a read error. The rearrangement joins TRBV18 to TRBJ2-2, with 7 bases lining up with TRBD2. Germline V gives CDR1 KGHSH, CDR2 LQKENI. The CDR3 extends over 15 amino acids. In DNA, the CDR3 is TGTGCCACCTCACCCGGGACTAACGCCGCCGGGGAGCTGTTTTTT. Its protein product is CATSPGTNAAGELFF.

The sample holds a few counts of this clone. The J gene is TRBJ1-2, the V gene TRBV2; no clear D gene. Germline V gene data show CDR1 as SNHLY and CDR2 as FYNNEI. The germline V and J ends were trimmed by 3 bases and 14 bases, with 10 bases remaining between them. CDR3 size: 10 residues. CDR3 DNA: TGTGCCAGCAGTGATGCGGGCACGACCTTC. Protein: CASSDAGTTF.

This clone has only a few counts. The chain uses TRBV2 and TRBJ1-3; TRBD1 aligns across 7 bases. CDR3 length: 16 amino acids. Germline-derived CDR1 and CDR2 are SNHLY and FYNNEI. Trimming removed 6 bases from V and 2 bases from J; junction bases left unmatched: 10. The CDR3 reads CASRDRPWTTGNTIYF. DNA of the CDR3: TGTGCCAGCAGGGACAGGCCCTGGACTACTGGAAACACCATATATTTT. Full variable domain (rest looked up from reference TRBV2 and TRBJ1-3): EPEVTQTPSHQVTQMGQEVILRCVPISNHLYFYWYRQILGQKVEFLVSFYNNEISEKSEIFDDQFSVERPDGSNFTLKIRSTKLEDSAMYFCASRDRPWTTGNTIYFGEGSWLTVV.

The rearrangement uses TRBV27 and TRBJ2-7; TRBD2 matches 12 bases. Germline lookup yields CDR1 MNHEY and CDR2 SMNVEV (reference sequence). Trimming cost V 2 bases and J 4 bases; bases outside gene matches: 6. This CDR3 is built from 16 residues. The CDR3 region has the DNA TGTGCCAGCAGTTTAAGGTCCGGGACTAGCGGGTACGAGCAGTACTTC. Translating gives CASSLRSGTSGYEQYF.

The V call is TRBV11-2, the J call TRBJ2-4; maybe TRBD2 (7 bases). V was clipped by 5 bases and J by 8 bases, with 22 bases between them. The CDR3 is made up of 16 amino acids. Germline V gives CDR1 SGHAT, CDR2 FQNNGV. CDR3 residues: CASSPRGALVRHIQYF. CDR3 coding DNA: TGTGCCAGCAGCCCCCGGGGGGCCCTGGTAAGACACATTCAGTACTTC.

This clone was detected only a few times. This rearrangement joins TRBV19 to TRBJ1-1; tentative D call: TRBD1 (6 bases). Germline values: CDR1 LNHDA, CDR2 SQIVND (reference sequence). This CDR3 comprises 13 residues. V dropped 6 bases and J dropped 0 bases, with 8 bases sitting between them. The CDR3 nucleotides are TGTGCCAGTAGGGCAGGGGTGAACACTGAAGCTTTCTTT. This sequence encodes CASRAGVNTEAFF.

A single count supports this clone. The V call is TRBV27, the J call TRBJ2-7; tentatively, D is TRBD1 (5 bases). There are 14 residues in the CDR3. Germline V gives CDR1 MNHEY, CDR2 SMNVEV (reference sequence). Trimming shortened V by 6 bases and J by 2 bases, and 14 bases separated the two germline ends. CDR3 sequence reads: CASRPDSYPYEQYF. The CDR3 DNA reads TGTGCCAGCAGGCCCGACAGTTACCCCTACGAGCAGTACTTC.

This sequence joins TRBV30 and TRBJ1-5, with D tentatively TRBD1 (5 bases). Germline CDR1 and CDR2: GTSNPN and SVGIG (reference sequence). V lost 0 bases and J lost 0, with 9 bases in between. This CDR3 has 15 amino acids. CDR3 DNA sequence: TGTGCCTGGAGTGTAAGGGGCCATAGCAATCAGCCCCAGCATTTT. Its translation: CAWSVRGHSNQPQHF.

The V gene is TRBV30, the J gene TRBJ1-2; the match to TRBD1 covers 7 bases. Germline CDR1 reads GTSNPN; CDR2 reads SVGIG (reference sequence). V gave up 3 bases and J gave up 4 bases; unmatched junction bases: 5. This CDR3 has 13 amino acids. This chain's CDR3 is CAWSTGTVYGYTF. The DNA of the CDR3 is TGTGCCTGGAGCACCGGGACAGTCTATGGCTACACCTTC. The complete variable domain, with remaining parts taken from reference TRBV30 and TRBJ1-2, reads SQTIHQWPATLVQPVGSPLSLECTVEGTSNPNLYWYRQAAGRGLQLLFYSVGIGQISSEVPQNLSASRPQDRQFILSSKKLLLSDSGFYLCAWSTGTVYGYTFGSGTRLTVV.

The chain joins TRBV13 to TRBJ1-1; TRBD1 matches 7 bases. The CDR3 sequence is 14 residues long. V lost 5 bases and J lost 4; bases outside the gene matches: 7. Germline CDR1 reads PRHDT; CDR2 reads FYEKMQ (reference sequence). The CDR3 region has the DNA TGTGCCAGCAGCCCCCGGGCAGGGGGCACTGAAGCTTTCTTT. Translation: CASSPRAGGTEAFF.

This chain uses TRBV5-6 with TRBJ1-2; the D gene is possibly TRBD1 (6 bases). With 4 bases removed from V and 1 base from J, the gap between germline ends came to 14 bases. CDR3 length: 15 residues. In germline, CDR1 is SGHDT, CDR2 YYEEEE. CDR3 nucleotide sequence: TGTGCCAGCAGCACGAGCGGCAGGGGTAACTATGGCTACACCTTC. This encodes CASSTSGRGNYGYTF.

CDR3 DNA: TGTGCCAGCAGCCCGGACAGGGGGCGCGGCTACACCTTC. Its protein is CASSPDRGRGYTF. The chain joins TRBV6-2 or TRBV6-3 to TRBJ1-2; 11 bases are a match to TRBD1. Losses at the gene ends were 6 bases for V and 8 bases for J; bases not matched to a gene: 5. CDR3 length equals 13 residues. Looked up from germline, CDR1 is MNHEY and CDR2 is SVGEGT.

This chain uses TRBV27 with TRBJ1-2; D not resolved. The V end was cut by 3 bases, the J end by 8 bases, with 16 bases between. Germline V CDR1 and CDR2: MNHEY, SMNVEV (reference sequence). The CDR3 consists of 14 residues. The CDR3 protein is CASSFGVETAGYTF. The CDR3 DNA reads TGTGCCAGCAGTTTTGGAGTGGAGACGGCGGGCTACACCTTC.

This clone was recorded once. The chain has TRBV24-1 and TRBJ2-2; D perhaps matches TRBD2 (6 bases). Germline values: CDR1 KGHDR, CDR2 SFDVKD. The CDR3 runs to 11 residues. The ends were cut back, 9 bases at V and 7 bases at J, with 8 bases in the middle. The CDR3 loop is CATGRNGELFF. In DNA form, the CDR3 reads TGTGCCACCGGGAGGAACGGGGAGCTGTTTTTT.